This T cell receptor beta chain was identified during a study of blood T cell repertoires in COVID-19. Study at large: The study drew acute and convalescent COVID-19 samples from the United States, Italy and Spain.

The CDR3 runs 11 residues. CDR1 and CDR2 from the germline V gene are SQVTM and ANQGSEA. V lost 6 bases and J lost 4, with 10 bases in between. TCRdb's table, derived via immunoSEQ multiplex PCR, lists solely in-frame clones and lacks some. The table includes more than 95,000 clones, 70% to 90% detected once. The sample comprised peripheral blood. J is TRBJ2-7 and V is TRBV29-1; D gene ambiguous. This sequence was found in a man in his forties or fifties in a cohort sampled during active COVID-19. CDR3 sequence: CSVRKLYEQYF. The CDR3 bases are TGCAGCGTCCGAAAGCTGTACGAGCAGTACTTC.